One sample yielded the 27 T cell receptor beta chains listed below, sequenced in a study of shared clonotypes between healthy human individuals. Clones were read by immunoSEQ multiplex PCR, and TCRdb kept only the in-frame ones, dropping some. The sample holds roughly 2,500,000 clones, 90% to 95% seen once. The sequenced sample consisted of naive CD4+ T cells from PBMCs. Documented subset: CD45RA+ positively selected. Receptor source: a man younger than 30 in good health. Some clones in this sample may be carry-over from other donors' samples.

The CDR3 coding sequence is TGTGCCAGCAGTGCTGACAATCAGCCCCAGCATTTT. Its translation is CASSADNQPQHF. This sequence joins TRBV2 and TRBJ1-5; no clear D gene. Between the trimmed V and J ends, which lost 4 bases and 3 bases, there was a span of 4 bases. Germline V gene sequence: CDR1 SNHLY, CDR2 FYNNEI. This CDR3 comprises 12 residues.

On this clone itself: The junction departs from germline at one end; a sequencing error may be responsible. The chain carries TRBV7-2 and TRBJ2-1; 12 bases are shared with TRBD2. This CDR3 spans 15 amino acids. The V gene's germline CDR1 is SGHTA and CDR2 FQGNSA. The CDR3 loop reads CASSLGLAGYTEQFF. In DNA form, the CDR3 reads TGTGCCAGCAGCTTGGGACTAGCGGGCTACACTGAGCAGTTCTTC.

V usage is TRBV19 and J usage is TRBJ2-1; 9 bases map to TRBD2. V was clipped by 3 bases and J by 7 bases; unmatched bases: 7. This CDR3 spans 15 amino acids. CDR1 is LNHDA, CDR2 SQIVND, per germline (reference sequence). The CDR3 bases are TGTGCCAGTAGTATGGTTAGCGGGAGAGATAATGAGCAGTTCTTC. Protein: CASSMVSGRDNEQFF.

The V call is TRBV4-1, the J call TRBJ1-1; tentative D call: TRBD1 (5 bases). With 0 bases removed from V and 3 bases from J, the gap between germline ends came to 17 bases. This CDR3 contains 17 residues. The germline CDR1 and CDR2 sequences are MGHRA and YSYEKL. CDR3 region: CASSQERRAGRDTEAFF. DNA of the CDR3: TGCGCCAGCAGCCAAGAAAGGAGGGCAGGGAGAGACACTGAAGCTTTCTTT.

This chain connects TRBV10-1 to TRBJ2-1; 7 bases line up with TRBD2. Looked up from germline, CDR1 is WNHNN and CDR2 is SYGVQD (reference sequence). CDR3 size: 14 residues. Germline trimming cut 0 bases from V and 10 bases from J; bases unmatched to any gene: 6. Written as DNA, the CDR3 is TGCGCCAGCAGTGAGTCTCCAGCGGGAAACGAGCAGTTCTTC. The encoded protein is CASSESPAGNEQFF.

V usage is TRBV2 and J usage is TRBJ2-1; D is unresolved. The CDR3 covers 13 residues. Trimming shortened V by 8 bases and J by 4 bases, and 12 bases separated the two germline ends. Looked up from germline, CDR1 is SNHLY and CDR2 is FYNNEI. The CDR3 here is CASLRSGYNEQFF. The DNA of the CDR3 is TGTGCCAGCTTGCGGAGTGGGTACAATGAGCAGTTCTTC. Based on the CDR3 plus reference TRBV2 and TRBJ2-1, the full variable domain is EPEVTQTPSHQVTQMGQEVILRCVPISNHLYFYWYRQILGQKVEFLVSFYNNEISEKSEIFDDQFSVERPDGSNFTLKIRSTKLEDSAMYFCASLRSGYNEQFFGPGTRLTVL.

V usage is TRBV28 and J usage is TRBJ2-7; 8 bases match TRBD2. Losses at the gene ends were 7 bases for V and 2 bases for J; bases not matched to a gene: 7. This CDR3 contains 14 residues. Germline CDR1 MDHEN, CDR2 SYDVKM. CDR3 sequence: CASTRGGRTYEQYF. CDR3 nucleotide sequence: TGTGCCAGCACTAGAGGCGGGAGGACCTACGAGCAGTACTTC.

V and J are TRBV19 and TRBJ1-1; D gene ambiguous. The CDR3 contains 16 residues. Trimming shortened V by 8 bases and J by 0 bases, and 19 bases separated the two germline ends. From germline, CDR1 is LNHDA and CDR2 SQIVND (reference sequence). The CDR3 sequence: CASSPGRLMVNTEAFF. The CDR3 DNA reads TGTGCCAGTTCCCCCGGGAGACTTATGGTGAACACTGAAGCTTTCTTT.

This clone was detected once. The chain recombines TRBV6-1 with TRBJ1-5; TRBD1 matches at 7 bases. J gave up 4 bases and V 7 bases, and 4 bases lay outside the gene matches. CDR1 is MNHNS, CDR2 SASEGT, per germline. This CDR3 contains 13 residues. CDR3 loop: CASNDRENQPQHF. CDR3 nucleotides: TGTGCCAGCAACGACAGGGAAAATCAGCCCCAGCATTTT.

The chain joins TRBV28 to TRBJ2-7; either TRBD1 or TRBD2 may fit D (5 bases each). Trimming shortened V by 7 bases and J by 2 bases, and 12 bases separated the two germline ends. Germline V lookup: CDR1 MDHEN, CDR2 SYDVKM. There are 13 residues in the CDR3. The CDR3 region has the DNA TGTGCCAGCACCCGGGGCGGTACCTACGAGCAGTACTTC. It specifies CASTRGGTYEQYF.

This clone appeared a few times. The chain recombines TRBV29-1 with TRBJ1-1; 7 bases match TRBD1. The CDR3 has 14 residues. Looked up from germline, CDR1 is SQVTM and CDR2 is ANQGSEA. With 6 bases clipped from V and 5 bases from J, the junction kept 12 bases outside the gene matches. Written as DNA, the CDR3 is TGCAGCGTGACCAGGGGGGTTACGAGGACTGAAGCTTTCTTT. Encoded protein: CSVTRGVTRTEAFF.

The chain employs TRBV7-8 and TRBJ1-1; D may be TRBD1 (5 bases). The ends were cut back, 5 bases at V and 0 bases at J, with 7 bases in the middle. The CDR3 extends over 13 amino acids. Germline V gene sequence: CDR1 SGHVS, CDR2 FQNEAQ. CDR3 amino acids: CASSEGMNTEAFF. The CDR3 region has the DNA TGTGCCAGCAGCGAGGGGATGAACACTGAAGCTTTCTTT.

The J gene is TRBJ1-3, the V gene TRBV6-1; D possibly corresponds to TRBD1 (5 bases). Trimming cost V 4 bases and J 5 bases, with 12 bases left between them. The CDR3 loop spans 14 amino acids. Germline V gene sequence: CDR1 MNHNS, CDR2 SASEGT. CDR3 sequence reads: CASSGAGTRNTIYF. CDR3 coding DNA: TGTGCCAGCAGTGGGGCCGGGACCCGAAACACCATATATTTT.

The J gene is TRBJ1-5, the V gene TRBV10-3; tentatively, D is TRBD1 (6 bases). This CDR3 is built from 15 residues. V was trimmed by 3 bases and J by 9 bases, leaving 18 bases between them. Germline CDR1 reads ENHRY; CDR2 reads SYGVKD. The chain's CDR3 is CAISDRAGVGGPQHF. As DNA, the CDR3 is TGTGCCATCAGTGATAGGGCAGGGGTTGGGGGGCCCCAGCATTTT.

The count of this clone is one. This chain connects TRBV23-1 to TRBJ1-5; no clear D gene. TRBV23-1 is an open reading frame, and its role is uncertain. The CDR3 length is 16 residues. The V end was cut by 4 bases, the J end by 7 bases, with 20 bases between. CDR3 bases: TGCGCCAGCAGTCGTTTGGCCCTCGTCCAGGAACAGCCCCAGCATTTT. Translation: CASSRLALVQEQPQHF.

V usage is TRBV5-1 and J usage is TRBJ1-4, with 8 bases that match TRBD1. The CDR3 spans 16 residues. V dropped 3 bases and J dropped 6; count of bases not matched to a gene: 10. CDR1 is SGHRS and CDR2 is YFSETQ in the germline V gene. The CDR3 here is CASSSPSGGTDEKLFF. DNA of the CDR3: TGCGCCAGCAGCTCTCCCTCAGGGGGCACGGATGAAAAACTGTTTTTT.

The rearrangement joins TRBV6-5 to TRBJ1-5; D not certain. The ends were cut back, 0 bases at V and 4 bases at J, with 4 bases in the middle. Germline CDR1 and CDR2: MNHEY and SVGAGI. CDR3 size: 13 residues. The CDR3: CASSYSMNQPQHF. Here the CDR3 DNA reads TGTGCCAGCAGTTACTCTATGAATCAGCCCCAGCATTTT.

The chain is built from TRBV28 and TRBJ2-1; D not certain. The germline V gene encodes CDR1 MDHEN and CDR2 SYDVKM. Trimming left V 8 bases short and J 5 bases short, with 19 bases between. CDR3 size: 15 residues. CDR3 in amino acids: CASLSGGKPNNEQFF. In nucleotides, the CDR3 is TGTGCCAGCCTCTCTGGCGGTAAACCCAACAATGAGCAGTTCTTC.

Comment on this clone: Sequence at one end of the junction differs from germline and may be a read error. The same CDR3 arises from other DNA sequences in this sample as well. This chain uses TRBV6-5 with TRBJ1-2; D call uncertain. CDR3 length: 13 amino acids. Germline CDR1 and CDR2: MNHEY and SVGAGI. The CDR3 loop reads CASSYSGKGGYTF. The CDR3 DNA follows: TGTGCCAGCAGTTACTCAGGGAAGGGAGGCTACACCTTT.

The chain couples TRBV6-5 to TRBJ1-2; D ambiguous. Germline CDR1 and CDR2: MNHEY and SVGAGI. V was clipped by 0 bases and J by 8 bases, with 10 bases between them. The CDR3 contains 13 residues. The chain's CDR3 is CASSYSGSEGYTF. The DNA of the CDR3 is TGTGCCAGCAGTTACTCGGGGTCGGAGGGCTACACCTTC.

The DNA of the CDR3 is TGTGCCATCAGTGGGGCAAACTCTGGAAACACCATATATTTT. Translation gives CAISGANSGNTIYF. This chain joins TRBV10-3 and TRBJ1-3, with unresolved D. Germline CDR1 and CDR2: ENHRY and SYGVKD. The V end lost 4 bases, the J end lost 0 bases, and 7 bases lay between the germline ends. There are 14 residues in the CDR3.

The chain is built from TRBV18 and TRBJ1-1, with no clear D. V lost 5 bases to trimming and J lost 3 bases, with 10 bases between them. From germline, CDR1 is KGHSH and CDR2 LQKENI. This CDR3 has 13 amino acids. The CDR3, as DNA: TGTGCCAGCTCAGAATTAGCGGACACTGAAGCTTTCTTT. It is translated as CASSELADTEAFF.

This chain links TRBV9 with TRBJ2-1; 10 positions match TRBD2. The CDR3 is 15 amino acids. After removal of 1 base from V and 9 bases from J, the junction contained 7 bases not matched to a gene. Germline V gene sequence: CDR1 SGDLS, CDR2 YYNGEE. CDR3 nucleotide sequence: TGTGCCAGCAGCGTACGCCTAGCGGGAGCGGCTGAGCAGTTCTTC. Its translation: CASSVRLAGAAEQFF.

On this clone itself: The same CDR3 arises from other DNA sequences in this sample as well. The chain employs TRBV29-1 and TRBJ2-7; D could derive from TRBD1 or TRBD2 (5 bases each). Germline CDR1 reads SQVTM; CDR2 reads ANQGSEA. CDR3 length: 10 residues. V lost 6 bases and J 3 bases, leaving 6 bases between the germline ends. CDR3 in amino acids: CSVGVYEQYF. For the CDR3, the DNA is TGCAGCGTGGGGGTCTACGAGCAGTACTTC.

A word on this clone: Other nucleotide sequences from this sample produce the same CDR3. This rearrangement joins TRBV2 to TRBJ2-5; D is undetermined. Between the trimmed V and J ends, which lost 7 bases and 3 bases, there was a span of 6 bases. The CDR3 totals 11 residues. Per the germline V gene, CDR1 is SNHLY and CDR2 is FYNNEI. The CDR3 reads CASTGEETQYF. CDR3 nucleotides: TGTGCCAGCACTGGGGAAGAGACCCAGTACTTC. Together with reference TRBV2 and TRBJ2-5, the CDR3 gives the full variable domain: EPEVTQTPSHQVTQMGQEVILRCVPISNHLYFYWYRQILGQKVEFLVSFYNNEISEKSEIFDDQFSVERPDGSNFTLKIRSTKLEDSAMYFCASTGEETQYFGPGTRLLVL.

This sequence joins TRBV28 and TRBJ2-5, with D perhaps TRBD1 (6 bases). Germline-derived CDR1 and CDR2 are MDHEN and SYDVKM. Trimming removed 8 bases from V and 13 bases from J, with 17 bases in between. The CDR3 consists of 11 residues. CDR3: CASGDRDTGYF. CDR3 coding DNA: TGTGCCAGCGGGGACCGGGACACCGGGTACTTC. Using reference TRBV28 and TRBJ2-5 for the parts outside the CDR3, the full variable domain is DVKVTQSSRYLVKRTGEKVFLECVQDMDHENMFWYRQDPGLGLRLIYFSYDVKMKEKGDIPEGYSVSREKKERFSLILESASTNQTSMYLCASGDRDTGYFGPGTRLLVL.

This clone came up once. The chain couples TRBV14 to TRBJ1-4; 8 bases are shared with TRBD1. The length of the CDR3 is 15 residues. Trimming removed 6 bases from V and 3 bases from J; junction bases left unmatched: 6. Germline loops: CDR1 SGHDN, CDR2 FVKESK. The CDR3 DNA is TGTGCCAGCAGTACCCGGGACAGGCCTAATGAAAAACTGTTTTTT. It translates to CASSTRDRPNEKLFF. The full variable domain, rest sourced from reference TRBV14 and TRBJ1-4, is EAGVTQFPSHSVIEKGQTVTLRCDPISGHDNLYWYRRVMGKEIKFLLHFVKESKQDESGMPNNRFLAERTGGTYSTLKVQPAELEDSGVYFCASSTRDRPNEKLFFGSGTQLSVL.